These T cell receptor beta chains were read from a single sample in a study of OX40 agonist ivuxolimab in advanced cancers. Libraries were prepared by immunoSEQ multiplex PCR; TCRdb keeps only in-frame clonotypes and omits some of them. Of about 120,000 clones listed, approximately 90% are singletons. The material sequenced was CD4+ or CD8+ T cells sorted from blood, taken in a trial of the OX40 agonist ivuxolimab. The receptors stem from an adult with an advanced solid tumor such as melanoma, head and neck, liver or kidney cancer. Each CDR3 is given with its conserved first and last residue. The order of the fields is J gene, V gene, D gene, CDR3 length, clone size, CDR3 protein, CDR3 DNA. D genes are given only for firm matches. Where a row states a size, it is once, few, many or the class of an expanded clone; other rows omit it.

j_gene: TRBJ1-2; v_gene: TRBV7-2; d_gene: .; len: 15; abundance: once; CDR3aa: CASSPWDSPDYGYTF; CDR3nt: TGTGCCAGCAGCCCATGGGACTCTCCAGACTATGGCTACACCTTC
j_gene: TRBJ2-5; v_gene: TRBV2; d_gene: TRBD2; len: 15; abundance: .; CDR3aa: CASSAYIAGEETQYF; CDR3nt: TGTGCCAGCAGTGCATATATAGCGGGGGAAGAGACCCAGTACTTC
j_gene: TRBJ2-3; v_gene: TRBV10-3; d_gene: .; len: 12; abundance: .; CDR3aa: CAIKSGTDTQYF; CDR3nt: TGTGCCATCAAATCGGGAACAGATACGCAGTATTTT
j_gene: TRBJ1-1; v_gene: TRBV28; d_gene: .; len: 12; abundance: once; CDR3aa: CASGPLTTEAFF; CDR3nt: TGTGCCAGCGGCCCGCTAACCACTGAAGCTTTCTTT
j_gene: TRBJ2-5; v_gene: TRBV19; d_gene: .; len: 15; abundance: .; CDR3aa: CASSAQTTRQETQYF; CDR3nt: TGTGCCAGTAGTGCGCAAACGACCCGTCAAGAGACCCAGTACTTC
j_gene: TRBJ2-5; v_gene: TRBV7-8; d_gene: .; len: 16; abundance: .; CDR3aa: CASSLEGARGQETQYF; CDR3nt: TGTGCCAGCAGCTTAGAAGGAGCACGGGGCCAAGAGACCCAGTACTTC
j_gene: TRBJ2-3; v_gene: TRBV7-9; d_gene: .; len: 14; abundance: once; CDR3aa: CASSLTPGADTQYF; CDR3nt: TGTGCCAGCAGCTTAACACCCGGGGCAGATACGCAGTATTTT
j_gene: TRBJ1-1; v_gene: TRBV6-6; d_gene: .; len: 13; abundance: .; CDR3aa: CASSYSFRTEAFF; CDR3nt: TGTGCCAGCAGTTACTCGTTCAGGACTGAAGCTTTCTTT
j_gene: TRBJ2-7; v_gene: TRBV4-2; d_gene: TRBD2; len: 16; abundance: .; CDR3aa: CASSQGLAGGMGEQYF; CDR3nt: TGTGCCAGCAGCCAAGGCCTAGCGGGGGGGATGGGCGAGCAGTACTTC
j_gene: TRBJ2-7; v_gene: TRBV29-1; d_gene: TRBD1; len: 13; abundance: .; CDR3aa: CSVSPGQSYEQYF; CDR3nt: TGCAGCGTAAGCCCGGGACAGAGCTACGAGCAGTACTTC
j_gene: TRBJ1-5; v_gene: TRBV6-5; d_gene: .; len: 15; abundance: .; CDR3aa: CASSFSGARNQPQHF; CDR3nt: TGTGCCAGCAGTTTCTCTGGGGCTCGGAATCAGCCCCAGCATTTT
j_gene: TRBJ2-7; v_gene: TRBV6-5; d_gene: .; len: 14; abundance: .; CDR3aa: CASTPARDSYEQYF; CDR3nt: TGTGCCAGCACCCCCGCACGGGACTCCTACGAGCAGTACTTC
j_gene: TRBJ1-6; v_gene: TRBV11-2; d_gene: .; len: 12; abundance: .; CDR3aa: CASSFSYSPLHF; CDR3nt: TGTGCCAGCAGCTTCTCATATTCACCCCTCCACTTT
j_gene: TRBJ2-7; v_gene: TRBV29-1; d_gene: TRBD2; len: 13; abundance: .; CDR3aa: CSVEDQAGDEQYF; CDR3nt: TGCAGCGTTGAAGATCAGGCGGGGGACGAGCAGTACTTC
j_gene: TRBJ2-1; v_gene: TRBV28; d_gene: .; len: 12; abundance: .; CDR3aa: CASSLWRSLQFF; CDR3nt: TGTGCCAGCAGTTTATGGAGGAGCCTTCAGTTCTTC
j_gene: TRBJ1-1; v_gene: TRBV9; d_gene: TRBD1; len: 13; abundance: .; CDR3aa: CASRGQGLDEAFF; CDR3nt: TGTGCCAGCAGAGGACAGGGTTTGGATGAAGCTTTCTTT
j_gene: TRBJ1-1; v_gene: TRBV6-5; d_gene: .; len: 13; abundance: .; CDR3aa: CASSYRLNTEAFF; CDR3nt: TGTGCCAGCAGTTACCGACTGAACACTGAAGCTTTCTTT
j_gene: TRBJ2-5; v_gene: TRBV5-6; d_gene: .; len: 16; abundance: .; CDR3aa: CASSLVTGIGAETQYF; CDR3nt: TGTGCCAGCAGCTTGGTCACAGGGATTGGGGCAGAGACCCAGTACTTC
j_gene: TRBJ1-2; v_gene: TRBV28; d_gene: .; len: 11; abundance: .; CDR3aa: CASGSNYGYTF; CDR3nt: TGTGCCAGCGGGTCCAACTATGGCTACACCTTC
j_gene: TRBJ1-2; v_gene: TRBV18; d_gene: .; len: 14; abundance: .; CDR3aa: CASSPPLRAYGYTF; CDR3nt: TGTGCCAGCTCACCACCCCTGAGGGCTTATGGCTACACCTTC
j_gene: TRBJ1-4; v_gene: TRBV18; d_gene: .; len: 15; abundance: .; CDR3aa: CASSLSSLTTEKLFF; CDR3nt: TGTGCCAGCTCACTGAGCTCACTGACAACTGAAAAACTGTTTTTT
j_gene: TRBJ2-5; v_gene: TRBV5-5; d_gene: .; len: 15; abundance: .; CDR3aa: CASSPTGTPEETQYF; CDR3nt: TGTGCCAGCAGTCCGACCGGGACACCCGAAGAGACCCAGTACTTC